This T cell receptor beta chain was observed in a study of blood T cell repertoires in COVID-19. Trimming took 0 bases from V and 4 from J; bases not matched to a gene: 7. The V gene's germline CDR1 is MNHEY and CDR2 SMNVEV (reference sequence). There are 16 residues in the CDR3. Profiled with immunoSEQ multiplex PCR; TCRdb holds only in-frame clones, not every one. The sample records some 200,000 clones, more than 70% being singletons. The gene calls are TRBV27 and TRBJ2-3, with 7 bases aligning to TRBD2. Sequencing was done on a sample of peripheral blood. The receptor's source is a man aged 45-60 years with COVID-19, enrolled during active disease. In DNA form, the CDR3 reads TGTGCCAGCAGTTTATCTCTAGCGGTGGGCGCAGATACGCAGTATTTT. It yields the protein CASSLSLAVGADTQYF.